The present T cell receptor beta chain was sequenced within a study of T cell responses to AZD1222 COVID-19 vaccine. Study conclusions and caveats: Nearly half of spike-specific TCRs reportedly go after variant regions that carry no mutations. Donors were mostly white British, more females; clonal diversity possibly underestimated. Seropositivity was recorded at baseline in only six AZD1222 recipients.

Assay used: immunoSEQ multiplex PCR; TCRdb lists only in-frame clones, some missing. The table records 95,000 to 150,000 clones, about 90% of them present only once. For this clone: What it recognizes is unknown.

This CDR3 is built from 16 residues. Trimming pared 4 bases from V and 2 bases from J, leaving 18 bases between. The germline CDR1 and CDR2 sequences are SGHTS and YDEGEE. This receptor was taken from an adult in good health. The sequences come from peripheral blood, collected on day 0 of AZD1222 vaccination. This chain uses TRBV5-8 with TRBJ1-2; no definite D call. The CDR3 DNA follows: TGTGCCAGCAGCCTATATAGGACTGCGTCCAACTATGGCTACACCTTC. It encodes CASSLYRTASNYGYTF.